This T cell receptor (beta chain) derives from a study of PD-1 blockade in classical Hodgkin lymphoma (dated by TCRdb to between 2020 and 2021). A note on the overall study: Nivolumab dosing was 3 mg/kg intravenously every 2 weeks, continuing until either disease progression or unacceptable toxicity. A peripheral blood immune signature of response to PD-1 blockade in classical Hodgkin lymphoma was defined using TCR beta sequencing and CyTOF.

Results and caveats for the whole study, not just this receptor: The study was limited to a single clinical trial cohort, and causes of repertoire differences, possibly disease activity or prior therapy, remained undefined. Trial patients achieving complete response had baseline diversity similar to newly diagnosed patients, whereas partial responders and progressors had significantly lower diversity. Newly diagnosed patients were reported to have lower baseline TCR diversity than healthy donors, and relapsed/refractory patients were reported to have lower baseline TCR diversity still. By C4D1, a significant rise was seen in CD4+ TCR diversity but not in CD8+ TCR diversity (p=0.0027 vs p=0.16), and the rise was most apparent among complete responders (p=0.02). Lower diversity was seen in patients whose nivolumab began less than 1 year after ASCT, and these patients were left out of later analyses so that immune reconstitution would not confound the results.

This clone was seen only a few times. Its cognate antigen has yet to be identified. There are no base qualities to consult, and no much larger clone falls within one base. Genomic DNA was extracted with the Qiagen DNeasy kit from unsorted PBMCs and from negatively selected CD4+ and CD8+ fractions. Using primers that anneal to V and J segments, immunoSEQ multiplex PCR amplified the TCR beta CDR3 regions. A synthetic immune receptor repertoire was used to minimize amplification bias, and any residual bias was removed computationally once sequencing was done. Concerning the study's data processing: Repertoire diversity was quantified as the Shannon entropy index using custom Python scripts. The unsorted, CD4+ and CD8+ repertoires were each analyzed separately, with the exception of combined analyses, where CD4+ and CD8+ sequences were merged in silico. A clone counted as expanded when the clone's frequency after treatment rose at least 2-fold relative to C1D1, and clones undetected at baseline were given a pseudocount of 0.5. Clones with 0 or 1 copy at C1D1 were classified as singleton clones, and clones with 2 or more copies were classified as non-singleton clones. By matching protein sequences in sorted samples from the same patient, clones expanded in unsorted samples were annotated as CD4+, CD8+ or unknown. Diversity changes from C1D1 to C4D1 were tested in paired samples using Wilcoxon tests. Drawn from immuneACCESS, this table holds only the in-frame rearrangements with V and J called that TCRdb kept. Clones are partly lost; checked studies trace under half to an unresolved V gene and leave the rest unexplained. The V and J calls and the clone size are those of that table, but D and trimming were determined from the DNA. This sample holds under 110,000 clones; about 89% were observed only once. Of the sample, under 8% is held by the ten largest clones.

This sample's time point label indicates: cycle 2 day 1 (C2D1) of nivolumab. All trial patients had relapsed after autologous stem cell transplantation, with cohorts A, B and C differing in prior brentuximab vedotin exposure. The trial cohort included around 60 patients with relapsed/refractory classical Hodgkin lymphoma, and each patient had a best overall response of complete response, partial response or progressive disease. Single-agent nivolumab was administered to trial patients in the multi-cohort phase II CheckMate 205 trial. An independent review committee assessed best overall response by applying the 2007 International Working Group response criteria. Trial PBMCs were obtained immediately prior to nivolumab initiation (C1D1) and on therapy at cycle 2 day 1 and cycle 4 day 1. Peripheral blood was collected in 8 mL Vacutainer Cell Preparation Tubes, from which PBMCs were isolated by centrifugation and then cryopreserved.

V loses 6 bases at its end and J loses 6 bases; junction bases beyond the gene matches: 6. The CDR3 numbers 13 residues from cysteine through phenylalanine. Of the read, only the CDR3 DNA is kept; its 39 bases are in frame from base 1. The germline V gene supplies CDR1 KGHSH and CDR2 LQKENI. The receptor was derived from a human donor with classical Hodgkin lymphoma. Source: peripheral blood mononuclear cells (PBMCs), taken before the second cycle of nivolumab. This chain is built from TRBV18 and TRBJ1-1; 8 nucleotides in the junction match TRBD1. The CDR3 in this case is CASSPDRVAEAFF. The DNA reads TGTGCCAGCTCCCCGGACAGGGTGGCTGAAGCTTTCTTT.